Listed below are T cell receptor beta chains from one sample, sequenced in a study of blood T cell repertoires in COVID-19. Data came from immunoSEQ multiplex PCR; TCRdb stores just in-frame clones and leaves some out. The table lists around 390,000 clones, approximately 87% of them singletons. Sample: PBMCs or T cells enriched from blood (not recorded which). Source of these receptors: a woman aged 45-60 years who had recovered from COVID-19. CDR3s include the opening cysteine and the closing phenylalanine or tryptophan. The order of the fields is J gene, D gene, V gene, clone size, CDR3 protein, CDR3 DNA. D genes are given only for firm matches. Rows give clone size only sometimes, using once, few, many, or a class for an expanded clone.

j_call: TRBJ1-2; d_call: TRBD1; v_call: TRBV28; clone_size: NA; cdr3_aa: CASSSWTGAGANYGYTF; cdr3_nt: TGTGCCAGCAGTTCCTGGACAGGGGCGGGAGCTAACTATGGCTACACCTTC
j_call: TRBJ1-2; d_call: TRBD1; v_call: TRBV7-9; clone_size: NA; cdr3_aa: CASSLTGALANYGYTF; cdr3_nt: TGTGCCAGCAGCCTCACAGGGGCCCTAGCTAACTATGGCTACACCTTC
j_call: TRBJ1-1; d_call: NA; v_call: TRBV5-8; clone_size: NA; cdr3_aa: CASSFRNTEAFF; cdr3_nt: TGTGCCAGCAGCTTTCGGAACACTGAAGCTTTCTTT
j_call: TRBJ1-2; d_call: NA; v_call: TRBV6-5; clone_size: NA; cdr3_aa: CASSSPRGGFYGYTF; cdr3_nt: TGTGCCAGCAGTTCCCCAAGGGGAGGGTTCTATGGCTACACCTTC
j_call: TRBJ1-2; d_call: NA; v_call: TRBV7-8; clone_size: NA; cdr3_aa: CASSRNADRLITYGYTF; cdr3_nt: TGTGCCAGCAGCCGTAATGCCGACAGGCTAATTACCTATGGCTACACCTTC
j_call: TRBJ1-1; d_call: TRBD1; v_call: TRBV10-3; clone_size: NA; cdr3_aa: CAIRSKTGVTEAFF; cdr3_nt: TGTGCCATCAGGTCAAAAACAGGGGTAACTGAAGCTTTCTTT
j_call: TRBJ1-2; d_call: TRBD1; v_call: TRBV28; clone_size: NA; cdr3_aa: CASSLIPRDSPNYGYTF; cdr3_nt: TGTGCCAGCAGTTTAATACCCCGGGACAGCCCAAACTATGGCTACACCTTC
j_call: TRBJ2-3; d_call: TRBD1; v_call: TRBV4-3; clone_size: NA; cdr3_aa: CASSQYLGQSTDTQYF; cdr3_nt: TGCGCCAGCAGCCAATATTTGGGACAGAGCACAGATACGCAGTATTTT
j_call: TRBJ1-2; d_call: NA; v_call: TRBV28; clone_size: NA; cdr3_aa: CASSLQGNYGYTF; cdr3_nt: TGTGCCAGCAGCTTACAGGGAAACTATGGCTACACCTTC
j_call: TRBJ1-1; d_call: NA; v_call: TRBV27; clone_size: NA; cdr3_aa: CASSPRTRFMNTEAFF; cdr3_nt: TGTGCCAGCAGTCCAAGAACCAGGTTTATGAACACTGAAGCTTTCTTT
j_call: TRBJ1-4; d_call: NA; v_call: TRBV10-3; clone_size: NA; cdr3_aa: CASRKGAETNEKLFF; cdr3_nt: TGTGCCTCACGAAAAGGGGCGGAAACTAATGAAAAACTGTTTTTT
j_call: TRBJ2-2; d_call: NA; v_call: TRBV7-9; clone_size: few; cdr3_aa: CASSFRNTNTGELFF; cdr3_nt: TGTGCCAGCAGCTTCCGTAACACGAACACCGGGGAGCTGTTTTTT
j_call: TRBJ2-4; d_call: NA; v_call: TRBV19; clone_size: NA; cdr3_aa: CASSPTTGDIQYF; cdr3_nt: TGTGCCAGTAGCCCGACAACGGGGGACATTCAGTACTTC
j_call: TRBJ1-2; d_call: TRBD1; v_call: TRBV7-9; clone_size: NA; cdr3_aa: CASSLGTGYGYTF; cdr3_nt: TGTGCCAGCAGCTTGGGGACAGGGTATGGCTACACCTTC
j_call: TRBJ2-1; d_call: TRBD2; v_call: TRBV19; clone_size: NA; cdr3_aa: CASSARSGGFSYNEQFF; cdr3_nt: TGTGCCAGTAGTGCCCGTAGCGGGGGGTTCTCCTACAATGAGCAGTTCTTC
j_call: TRBJ1-1; d_call: NA; v_call: TRBV9; clone_size: NA; cdr3_aa: CASSVVQGNTEAFF; cdr3_nt: TGTGCCAGCAGCGTAGTTCAGGGAAACACTGAAGCTTTCTTT
j_call: TRBJ2-7; d_call: NA; v_call: TRBV2; clone_size: NA; cdr3_aa: CASSEAGAPYEQYF; cdr3_nt: TGTGCCAGCAGTGAAGCGGGCGCTCCCTACGAGCAGTACTTC
j_call: TRBJ2-7; d_call: TRBD2; v_call: TRBV15; clone_size: NA; cdr3_aa: CATSKRGAYEQYF; cdr3_nt: TGTGCCACCAGCAAGCGGGGGGCCTACGAGCAGTACTTC
j_call: TRBJ2-7; d_call: NA; v_call: TRBV30; clone_size: NA; cdr3_aa: CAWSPPRSLGSEQYF; cdr3_nt: TGTGCCTGGAGTCCTCCCCGATCCCTTGGGAGCGAGCAGTACTTC
j_call: TRBJ1-5; d_call: NA; v_call: TRBV19; clone_size: NA; cdr3_aa: CASSIALDIWENQPQHF; cdr3_nt: TGTGCCAGTAGTATAGCACTGGACATTTGGGAAAATCAGCCCCAGCATTTT
j_call: TRBJ2-7; d_call: TRBD1; v_call: TRBV6-2/TRBV6-3; clone_size: NA; cdr3_aa: CASSYLGQGAYEQYF; cdr3_nt: TGTGCCAGCAGTTACCTTGGACAGGGGGCTTACGAGCAGTACTTC
j_call: TRBJ2-3; d_call: NA; v_call: TRBV5-6; clone_size: NA; cdr3_aa: CASSLGWTDTQYF; cdr3_nt: TGTGCCAGCAGCCTCGGGTGGACAGATACGCAGTATTTT
j_call: TRBJ2-1; d_call: NA; v_call: TRBV4-3; clone_size: NA; cdr3_aa: CASSQDWSFGNEQFF; cdr3_nt: TGCGCCAGCAGCCAAGATTGGAGTTTTGGCAATGAGCAGTTCTTC
j_call: TRBJ1-4; d_call: TRBD1; v_call: TRBV19; clone_size: NA; cdr3_aa: CASSMGHRGGNEKLFF; cdr3_nt: TGTGCCAGTAGTATGGGGCACAGGGGGGGTAATGAAAAACTGTTTTTT
j_call: TRBJ1-3; d_call: NA; v_call: TRBV19; clone_size: NA; cdr3_aa: CATNGGDFSGNTIYF; cdr3_nt: TGTGCCACAAACGGTGGGGACTTCTCTGGAAACACCATATATTTT
j_call: TRBJ1-1; d_call: NA; v_call: TRBV9; clone_size: NA; cdr3_aa: CASSVVNNREAFF; cdr3_nt: TGTGCCAGCAGCGTAGTTAACAACAGGGAAGCTTTCTTT
j_call: TRBJ2-2; d_call: NA; v_call: TRBV15; clone_size: NA; cdr3_aa: CATSRGISGELFF; cdr3_nt: TGTGCCACCAGCAGAGGTATATCCGGGGAGCTGTTTTTT
j_call: TRBJ2-3; d_call: TRBD2; v_call: TRBV3-1/TRBV3-2; clone_size: few; cdr3_aa: CASSQDQTSGGAPTDTQYF; cdr3_nt: TGTGCCAGCAGCCAAGACCAGACTAGCGGGGGGGCGCCCACAGATACGCAGTATTTT
j_call: TRBJ1-1; d_call: NA; v_call: TRBV20-1; clone_size: NA; cdr3_aa: CSANRQPEAFF; cdr3_nt: TGCAGTGCAAACCGACAGCCTGAAGCTTTCTTT
j_call: TRBJ1-5; d_call: NA; v_call: TRBV19; clone_size: NA; cdr3_aa: CASSIGGVGQPQHF; cdr3_nt: TGTGCCAGTAGTATTGGGGGGGTCGGTCAGCCCCAGCATTTT
j_call: TRBJ1-2; d_call: NA; v_call: TRBV2; clone_size: NA; cdr3_aa: CASSYGQGFTF; cdr3_nt: TGTGCCAGCAGCTACGGTCAGGGTTTCACCTTC
j_call: TRBJ1-6; d_call: NA; v_call: TRBV27; clone_size: NA; cdr3_aa: CASSPSGVPPYNSPLHF; cdr3_nt: TGTGCCAGCAGTCCGAGCGGGGTTCCTCCCTATAATTCACCCCTCCACTTT